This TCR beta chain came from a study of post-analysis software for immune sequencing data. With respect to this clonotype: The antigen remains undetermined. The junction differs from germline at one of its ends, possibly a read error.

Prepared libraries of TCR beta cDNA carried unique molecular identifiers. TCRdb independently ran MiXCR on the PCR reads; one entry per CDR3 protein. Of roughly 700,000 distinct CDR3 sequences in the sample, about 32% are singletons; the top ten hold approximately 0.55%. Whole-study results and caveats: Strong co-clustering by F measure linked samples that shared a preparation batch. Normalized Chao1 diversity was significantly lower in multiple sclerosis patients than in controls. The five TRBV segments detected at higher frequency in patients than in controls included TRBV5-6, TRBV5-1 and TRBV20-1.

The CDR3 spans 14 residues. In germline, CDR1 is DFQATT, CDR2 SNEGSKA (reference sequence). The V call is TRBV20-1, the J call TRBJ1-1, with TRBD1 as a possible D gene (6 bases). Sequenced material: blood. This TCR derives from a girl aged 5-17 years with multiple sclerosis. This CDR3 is CSTREGGLKTEAFF. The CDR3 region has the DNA TGCAGTACTAGAGAGGGGGGCCTGAAGACTGAAGCTTTCTTT.